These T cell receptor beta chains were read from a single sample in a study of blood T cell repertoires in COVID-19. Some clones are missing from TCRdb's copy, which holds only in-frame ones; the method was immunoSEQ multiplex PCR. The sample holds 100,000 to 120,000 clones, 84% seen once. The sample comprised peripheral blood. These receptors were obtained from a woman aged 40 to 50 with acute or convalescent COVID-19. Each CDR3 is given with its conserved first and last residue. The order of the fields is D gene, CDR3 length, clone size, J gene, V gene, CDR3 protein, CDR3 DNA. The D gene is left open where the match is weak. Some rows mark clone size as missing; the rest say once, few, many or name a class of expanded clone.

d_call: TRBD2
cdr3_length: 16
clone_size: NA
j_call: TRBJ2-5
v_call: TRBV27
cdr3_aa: CASSLSTSGSSETQYF
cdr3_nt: TGTGCCAGCAGTTTATCGACTAGCGGGAGTTCAGAGACCCAGTACTTC

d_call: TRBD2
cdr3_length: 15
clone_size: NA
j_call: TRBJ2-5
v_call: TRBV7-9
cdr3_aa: CASRGGFSTQETQYF
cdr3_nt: TGTGCCAGCCGGGGGGGATTTTCAACTCAAGAGACCCAGTACTTC

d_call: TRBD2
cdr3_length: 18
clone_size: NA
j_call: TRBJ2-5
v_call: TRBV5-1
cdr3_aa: CASSLVALVAGGQETQYF
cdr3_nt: TGCGCCAGCAGCTTGGTAGCGTTGGTAGCGGGGGGCCAAGAGACCCAGTACTTC

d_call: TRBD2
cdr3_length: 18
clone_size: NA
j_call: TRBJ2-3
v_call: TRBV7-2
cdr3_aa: CASSLAVMASGGTDTQYF
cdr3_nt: TGTGCCAGCAGCTTAGCGGTAATGGCTAGCGGGGGTACAGATACGCAGTATTTT

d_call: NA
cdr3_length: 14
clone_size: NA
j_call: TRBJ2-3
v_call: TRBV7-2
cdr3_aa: CASTFLTSTDTQYF
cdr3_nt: TGTGCCAGCACCTTTCTTACTAGCACAGATACGCAGTATTTT

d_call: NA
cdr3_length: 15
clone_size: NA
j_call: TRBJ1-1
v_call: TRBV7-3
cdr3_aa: CASSLTGFKDTEAFF
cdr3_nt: TGTGCCAGCAGCTTAACCGGGTTTAAGGACACTGAAGCTTTCTTT

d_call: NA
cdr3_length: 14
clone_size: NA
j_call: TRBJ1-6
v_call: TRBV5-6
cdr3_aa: CASSYVRNNSPLHF
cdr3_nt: TGTGCCAGCAGCTACGTCAGAAATAATTCACCCCTCCACTTT

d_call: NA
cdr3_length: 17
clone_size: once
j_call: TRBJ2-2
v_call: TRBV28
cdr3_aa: CASRQFTGNINTGELFF
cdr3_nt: TGTGCCAGCAGACAATTTACAGGGAATATTAACACCGGGGAGCTGTTTTTT

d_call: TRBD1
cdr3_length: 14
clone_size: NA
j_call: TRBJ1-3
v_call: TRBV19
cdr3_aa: CASCDRGTGNTIYF
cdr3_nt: TGTGCCAGTTGCGACAGGGGAACTGGAAACACCATATATTTT

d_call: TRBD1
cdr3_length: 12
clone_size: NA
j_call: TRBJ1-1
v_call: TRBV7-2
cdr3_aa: CASSFVTGPAFF
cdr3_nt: TGTGCCAGCAGCTTCGTGACAGGGCCAGCTTTCTTT

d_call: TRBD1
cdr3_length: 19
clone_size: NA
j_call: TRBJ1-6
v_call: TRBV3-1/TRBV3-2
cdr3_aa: CASSLARGGMTGGNSPLHF
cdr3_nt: TGTGCCAGCAGCCTCGCCAGAGGGGGCATGACAGGGGGGAATTCACCCCTCCACTTT

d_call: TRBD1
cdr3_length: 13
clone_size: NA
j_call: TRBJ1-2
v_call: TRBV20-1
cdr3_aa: CSASAQGATGYTF
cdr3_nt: TGCAGTGCTAGTGCGCAGGGGGCGACAGGCTACACCTTC

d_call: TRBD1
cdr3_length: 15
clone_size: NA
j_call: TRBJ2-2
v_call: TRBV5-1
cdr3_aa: CASSLAGGLSGELFF
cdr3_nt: TGCGCCAGCAGCTTGGCAGGGGGCTTATCCGGGGAGCTGTTTTTT

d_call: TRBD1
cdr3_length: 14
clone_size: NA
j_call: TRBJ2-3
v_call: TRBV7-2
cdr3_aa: CASSFTGGRDTQYF
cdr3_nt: TGTGCCAGCAGCTTCACAGGGGGTCGAGATACGCAGTATTTT

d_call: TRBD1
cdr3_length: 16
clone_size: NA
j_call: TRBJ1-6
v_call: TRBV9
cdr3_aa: CASSVGDSSYNSPLHF
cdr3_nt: TGTGCCAGCAGCGTAGGGGACAGCTCCTATAATTCACCCCTCCACTTT

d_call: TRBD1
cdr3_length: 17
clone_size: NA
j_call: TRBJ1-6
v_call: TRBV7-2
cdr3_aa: CASSGGTVRSYNSPLHF
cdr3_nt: TGTGCCAGCAGCGGCGGGACAGTGCGCTCCTATAATTCACCCCTCCACTTT

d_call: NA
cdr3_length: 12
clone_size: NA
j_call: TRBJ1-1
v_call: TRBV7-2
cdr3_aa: CASSVYSGEAFF
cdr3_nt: TGTGCCAGCAGCGTATACTCCGGGGAAGCTTTCTTT

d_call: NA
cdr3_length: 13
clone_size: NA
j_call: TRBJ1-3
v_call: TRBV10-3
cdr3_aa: CAISPVNGNTIYF
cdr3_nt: TGTGCCATCAGCCCCGTAAATGGAAACACCATATATTTT

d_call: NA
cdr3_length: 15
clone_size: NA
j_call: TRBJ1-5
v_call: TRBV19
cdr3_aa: CASSRTRGGLGAQHF
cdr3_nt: TGTGCCAGTAGTAGAACCAGGGGTGGTTTAGGAGCCCAGCATTTT

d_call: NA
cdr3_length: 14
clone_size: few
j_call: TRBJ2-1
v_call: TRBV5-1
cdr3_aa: CASTVESSYNEQFF
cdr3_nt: TGCGCCAGCACCGTAGAGAGCTCCTACAATGAGCAGTTCTTC

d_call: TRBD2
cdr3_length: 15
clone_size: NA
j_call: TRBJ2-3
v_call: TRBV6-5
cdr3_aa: CASSYEAGYRDTQYF
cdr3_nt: TGTGCCAGCAGTTACGAAGCGGGGTATCGAGATACGCAGTATTTT

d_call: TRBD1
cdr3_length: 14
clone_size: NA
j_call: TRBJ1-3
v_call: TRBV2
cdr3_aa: CASTVQGTGNTIYF
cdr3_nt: TGTGCCAGCACCGTACAGGGGACTGGAAACACCATATATTTT